This TCR beta chain comes out of a study of CD4 and CD8 cells across lung adenocarcinoma regions. Trimming pared 0 bases from V and 7 bases from J, leaving 13 bases between. The CDR3 is 15 residues long. CDR1 is SGDLS and CDR2 is YYNGEE in the germline V gene. From the PCR reads, TCRdb called clonotypes with MiXCR, one entry per CDR3 protein. The sample has several thousand distinct CDR3 sequences, 45% to 55% seen once. A single count supports this clonotype. This receptor was obtained from a female donor with lung adenocarcinoma. The CD4 and CD8 labels of this study may be unreliable. Sequencing used CD8+ T cells from the margin of a lung tumor. V gene TRBV9 combines with J gene TRBJ1-4; D is unclear. CDR3 region: CASSVGIQPTEKLFF. The CDR3 nucleotides read TGTGCCAGCAGCGTAGGAATCCAGCCAACTGAAAAACTGTTTTTT.